A single sample gave rise to the 24 T cell receptor beta chains below, sequenced in a study of T cell responses to AZD1222 COVID-19 vaccine. Libraries were prepared by immunoSEQ multiplex PCR; TCRdb keeps only in-frame clonotypes and omits some of them. The sample contains fewer than 200,000 clones, roughly 94% of which appear only once. The specimen was peripheral blood, collected 28 days after the second AZD1222 dose. All receptors come from an adult who received the AZD1222 COVID-19 vaccine.

The rearrangement links TRBV28 to TRBJ1-2; TRBD1 matches at 7 bases. CDR1 and CDR2 (germline): MDHEN, SYDVKM. The CDR3 is 15 residues long. The V gene end was trimmed by 3 bases and the J gene end by 2 bases; junction bases not matched to a gene: 6. Here the CDR3 DNA reads TGTGCCAGCAGTTTCAGGGGGGCAATGAACTATGGCTACACCTTC. It is translated as CASSFRGAMNYGYTF.

The chain is built from TRBV7-8 and TRBJ2-7; 12 bases match TRBD1. With V trimmed by 5 bases and J by 3 bases, 8 bases remained unmatched. Germline-derived CDR1 and CDR2 are SGHVS and FQNEAQ. The CDR3 loop spans 16 amino acids. DNA of the CDR3: TGTGCCAGCAGCCGAGGCGGGACAGGGGGCTTCTACGAGCAGTACTTC. Amino acids: CASSRGGTGGFYEQYF.

The chain links TRBV24-1 to TRBJ2-7, with 8 bases that match TRBD1. The CDR3 is 15 amino acids. Germline V CDR1 and CDR2: KGHDR, SFDVKD. V lost 4 bases, J lost 3 bases, and 7 bases stayed unmatched. The CDR3 loop reads CATSDPGQAIYEQYF. In nucleotides, the CDR3 is TGTGCCACCAGTGACCCGGGACAGGCGATCTACGAGCAGTACTTC.

The rearrangement joins TRBV2 to TRBJ2-1; TRBD1 matches at 10 bases. V shed 6 bases and J 6 bases; nucleotides not matched to a gene: 5. Germline CDR1 SNHLY, CDR2 FYNNEI. The CDR3 loop spans 14 amino acids. CDR3 loop: CASRETGGGNEQFF. The DNA for the CDR3 is TGTGCCAGCAGGGAGACAGGGGGCGGCAATGAGCAGTTCTTC.

The chain joins TRBV3-1 (or the pseudogene TRBV3-2) to TRBJ2-1, with 9 bases identical to TRBD2. Losses at the gene ends were 1 base for V and 9 bases for J; bases not matched to a gene: 10. The CDR3 runs to 16 residues. Germline V gene data show CDR1 as LGHDT and CDR2 as YNNKEL (reference sequence). The CDR3 protein is CASSQALAGRSSEQFF. The DNA for the CDR3 is TGTGCCAGCAGCCAAGCGCTAGCGGGGCGTTCTAGTGAGCAGTTCTTC.

V is TRBV7-2 and J is TRBJ1-5; a possible D gene is TRBD1 (5 bases). The CDR3 length is 14 residues. The V end was cut by 3 bases, the J end by 3 bases, with 9 bases between. CDR1 and CDR2 from the germline V gene are SGHTA and FQGNSA. This CDR3 is CASSFLGVNQPQHF. The CDR3 coding sequence is TGTGCCAGCAGCTTTTTGGGGGTCAATCAGCCCCAGCATTTT.

Only one count was recorded for this clone. V is TRBV5-1 and J is TRBJ2-1; TRBD2 agrees at 14 bases. The germline V gene encodes CDR1 SGHRS and CDR2 YFSETQ. The trim removed 3 bases at V and 7 bases at J, leaving 9 bases unmatched. The CDR3 is made up of 17 amino acids. DNA for the CDR3: TGCGCCAGCAGCTGGGGGACTAGCGGGAGTAGTGTGAATGAGCAGTTCTTC. Translated: CASSWGTSGSSVNEQFF.

The chain recombines TRBV28 with TRBJ2-2, with TRBD2 matching over 10 bases. CDR1 is MDHEN, CDR2 SYDVKM, per germline. V was clipped by 10 bases and J by 6 bases; unmatched bases: 14. The CDR3 loop spans 16 amino acids. In DNA, the CDR3 is TGTGCCACGACCGCACCTAGCGGGAGTCGGGCCGGGGAGCTGTTTTTT. This codes for CATTAPSGSRAGELFF.

This chain connects TRBV10-3 to TRBJ2-1; D remains unclear. The germline gives CDR1 ENHRY, CDR2 SYGVKD. This CDR3 comprises 14 residues. V was cut by 6 bases and J by 1 base, with 10 bases left in between. CDR3 residues: CAIRKGQSYNEQFF. The CDR3 DNA follows: TGTGCCATCAGGAAGGGCCAGTCCTACAATGAGCAGTTCTTC.

This rearrangement joins TRBV28 to TRBJ2-5, with D hard to call. The CDR3 length is 12 residues. Between the trimmed V and J ends, which lost 2 bases and 5 bases, there was a span of 6 bases. The germline gives CDR1 MDHEN, CDR2 SYDVKM. The CDR3 reads CASSLTWETQYF. DNA for the CDR3: TGTGCCAGCAGTTTAACGTGGGAGACCCAGTACTTC.

The J gene is TRBJ1-3, the V gene TRBV7-2; D remains ambiguous. Deletions cut 1 base from V and 0 bases from J, with 4 bases between. CDR3 length: 14 residues. CDR1 SGHTA and CDR2 FQGNSA come from the germline V gene. CDR3 sequence reads: CASSLGASGNTIYF. The CDR3 coding sequence is TGTGCCAGCAGCTTAGGGGCCTCTGGAAACACCATATATTTT.

The chain recombines TRBV11-1 with TRBJ1-1; no reliable D call. The CDR3 sequence is 15 residues long. Germline V CDR1 and CDR2: SGHAT, FQDESV (reference sequence). V lost 0 bases and J lost 0, with 8 bases in between. The CDR3, as DNA: TGTGCCAGCAGCTTAGCGGTGCAGATGAACACTGAAGCTTTCTTT. Translated, it gives CASSLAVQMNTEAFF. Full variable domain (missing parts from reference TRBV11-1 and TRBJ1-1): EAEVAQSPRYKITEKSQAVAFWCDPISGHATLYWYRQILGQGPELLVQFQDESVVDDSQLPKDRFSAERLKGVDSTLKIQPAELGDSAMYLCASSLAVQMNTEAFFGQGTRLTVV.

The V call is TRBV5-1, the J call TRBJ1-2; 8 nucleotides line up with TRBD1. Germline V CDR1 and CDR2: SGHRS, YFSETQ. The CDR3 is 14 amino acids. With 4 bases clipped from V and 4 bases from J, the junction kept 6 bases outside the gene matches. Here the CDR3 reads CASSETGGVYGYTF. The CDR3 DNA reads as TGCGCCAGCAGCGAAACAGGGGGGGTCTATGGCTACACCTTC.

This clone was found once. J is TRBJ2-7 and V is TRBV5-8; 11 nucleotides match TRBD2. The CDR3 runs to 16 residues. Germline V gene data show CDR1 as SGHTS and CDR2 as YDEGEE. V was pared by 2 bases and J by 6 bases, with 10 bases of the junction left unmatched. CDR3 DNA sequence: TGTGCCAGCAGCTTTCGGCGAACTAGCGGGAGCGGCGAGCAGTACTTC. Protein: CASSFRRTSGSGEQYF.

The rearrangement links TRBV7-2 to TRBJ1-1, with D unresolved. Looked up from germline, CDR1 is SGHTA and CDR2 is FQGNSA. The length of the CDR3 is 15 residues. V lost 4 bases, J lost 1 base, and 13 bases lay in between. Here the CDR3 reads CASSSQSQWNTEAFF. The CDR3 nucleotides are TGTGCCAGCAGCTCTCAAAGCCAATGGAACACTGAAGCTTTCTTT.

CDR3 loop: CASSQRRDYGYTF. CDR3 nucleotide sequence: TGTGCCAGCAGCCAGCGGCGGGACTATGGCTACACCTTC. The chain joins TRBV3-1 (or the pseudogene TRBV3-2) to TRBJ1-2; D is uncertain. Germline V gene sequence: CDR1 LGHDT, CDR2 YNNKEL (reference sequence). The V and J ends lost 3 bases and 3 bases respectively, with 8 bases between them. This CDR3 spans 13 amino acids.

As concerns this clone: Other DNA sequences in the sample encode the same CDR3. The V and J genes are TRBV7-9 and TRBJ1-4, with 9 positions matching TRBD1. The CDR3 loop spans 15 amino acids. Germline V gene lookup returns CDR1 SEHNR and CDR2 FQNEAQ (reference sequence). Trimming removed 1 base from V and 5 bases from J; junction bases left unmatched: 2. The CDR3 DNA is TGTGCCAGCAGCTTAGGAGACAGGGGGAATGAAAAACTGTTTTTT. Protein: CASSLGDRGNEKLFF.

The rearrangement joins TRBV28 to TRBJ1-4; no definite D call. Germline V gene sequence: CDR1 MDHEN, CDR2 SYDVKM. V was shortened by 8 bases and J by 4 bases, with 17 bases between the two germline ends. The CDR3 totals 15 residues. CDR3 DNA: TGTGCCAGCTACGCTCGCGGGAACTATAATGAAAAACTGTTTTTT. Its translation is CASYARGNYNEKLFF. The full variable domain, in which reference TRBV28 and TRBJ1-4 provide the parts outside the CDR3, is DVKVTQSSRYLVKRTGEKVFLECVQDMDHENMFWYRQDPGLGLRLIYFSYDVKMKEKGDIPEGYSVSREKKERFSLILESASTNQTSMYLCASYARGNYNEKLFFGSGTQLSVL.

This clone has a single count. The V and J genes are TRBV12-5 and TRBJ1-4, with 10 bases matching TRBD1. The germline V gene has CDR1 LGHNT and CDR2 FRNRAP. The CDR3 spans 14 residues. The V and J ends lost 8 bases and 8 bases, in that order; junction bases with no gene match: 8. In nucleotides, the CDR3 is TGTGCTAGTAGCGGACAGGGGGTTTGGGAAAAACTGTTTTTT. It is translated as CASSGQGVWEKLFF.

This chain links TRBV19 with TRBJ2-6, with TRBD1 matching 7 bases. CDR1 is LNHDA, CDR2 SQIVND, per germline (reference sequence). The ends lost 4 bases at V and 2 bases at J; junction bases unmatched: 2. The CDR3 runs 15 residues. CDR3 region: CASSNQGAGANVLTF. CDR3 in DNA: TGTGCCAGTAGTAATCAGGGGGCTGGGGCCAACGTCCTGACTTTC.

The rearrangement uses TRBV19 and TRBJ1-5, with 7 bases that match TRBD1. With V trimmed by 7 bases and J by 1 base, 4 bases remained unmatched. CDR1 and CDR2 from the germline V gene are LNHDA and SQIVND (reference sequence). The CDR3 contains 14 residues. The CDR3 spells CASIGDRSNQPQHF. The CDR3, as DNA: TGTGCCAGTATAGGGGACAGAAGCAATCAGCCCCAGCATTTT. Full variable domain (rest looked up from reference TRBV19 and TRBJ1-5): DGGITQSPKYLFRKEGQNVTLSCEQNLNHDAMYWYRQDPGQGLRLIYYSQIVNDFQKGDIAEGYSVSREKKESFPLTVTSAQKNPTAFYLCASIGDRSNQPQHFGDGTRLSIL.

The V gene is TRBV13, the J gene TRBJ2-2; 7 bases fit TRBD1. Looked up from germline, CDR1 is PRHDT and CDR2 is FYEKMQ (reference sequence). Trimming at V came to 5 bases and at J to 5 bases, leaving 8 bases not matched to a gene. The CDR3 spans 15 residues. The CDR3 region is CASSVTGQSTGELFF. The DNA for the CDR3 is TGTGCCAGCAGCGTCACGGGACAGAGTACCGGGGAGCTGTTTTTT.

The chain has TRBV3-1 (or the pseudogene TRBV3-2) and TRBJ1-3, with 8 bases that match TRBD1. Losses at the gene ends were 0 bases for V and 3 bases for J; bases not matched to a gene: 4. The CDR3 is made up of 16 amino acids. Germline CDR1 is LGHDT and CDR2 is YNNKEL (reference sequence). In nucleotides, the CDR3 is TGTGCCAGCAGCCAAGATCCTGGGACAGGTGGAAACACCATATATTTT. Translation gives CASSQDPGTGGNTIYF.

The gene calls are TRBV21-1 and TRBJ2-4. TRBV21-1 is a recognized pseudogene. This CDR3 region has 17 residues. CDR3 DNA: TGTGCCAGCAGCAATCTTTCGTCCGCCCAAGCCAAAAACATTCAGTACTTC. As protein: CASSNLSSAQAKNIQYF.